This T cell receptor beta chain was sequenced during a study of blood T cell repertoires in COVID-19. Study information: Nucleic acid was either cDNA or gDNA, and it came from T cells, B-cell-depleted T cells, or PBMCs.

The CDR3 is 16 amino acids. V lost 2 bases to trimming and J lost 0 bases, with 12 bases between them. In germline, CDR1 is SGHDT, CDR2 YYEEEE. Original data processing: Amplification of reference gene primers was used by the study to estimate nucleated cell counts. Sequenced by immunoSEQ multiplex PCR; TCRdb stores in-frame clones only, minus some. V and J calls and clone size follow that table, whereas D and trimming were derived from the DNA. Of approximately 16,000 clones in the sample, roughly nine tenths are singletons; the top ten hold under 13%. The chain links TRBV5-6 to TRBJ1-3; D might be TRBD1 (6 bases). The material sequenced was peripheral blood. This clonotype was obtained from an elderly man with acute or convalescent COVID-19. The CDR3 sequence is CASSFGQRSSGNTIYF. CDR3 bases: TGTGCCAGCAGCTTCGGACAGCGGAGCTCTGGAAACACCATATATTTT. The variable domain in full, completed from reference TRBV5-6 and TRBJ1-3, reads DAGVTQSPTHLIKTRGQQVTLRCSPKSGHDTVSWYQQALGQGPQFIFQYYEEEERQRGNFPDRFSGHQFPNYSSELNVNALLLGDSALYLCASSFGQRSSGNTIYFGEGSWLTVV.